The present T cell receptor beta chain was sequenced within a study of blood T cell repertoires in COVID-19. About the study: Samples of COVID-19 (acute and convalescent) were obtained from the United States, Italy and Spain. T cells, B-cell-depleted T cells, or PBMCs provided the cDNA or gDNA that served as material.

In the original processing: Nucleated cell number was recorded as an estimate derived from reference gene primer amplification. TCRdb's copy holds only in-frame clones and misses some; the assay was immunoSEQ multiplex PCR. V and J calls and clone size are copied from that table; D and trimming were computed from the DNA. The repertoire holds 200,000 or so clones, with about 90% as singletons. Looked up from germline, CDR1 is SGHRS and CDR2 is YFSETQ. The CDR3 sequence is 13 residues long. Trimming shortened V by 1 base and J by 3 bases, and 8 bases separated the two germline ends. The sequence derives from a man aged 40-55 years with active or convalescent COVID-19. Sequenced sample: peripheral blood. The chain joins TRBV5-1 to TRBJ2-7; D perhaps matches TRBD1 (5 bases). The CDR3, as DNA: TGCGCCAGCAGCTTGAGACAGATCTACGAGCAGTACTTC. Translating it yields CASSLRQIYEQYF.